This T cell receptor (beta chain) was captured by sequencing in a study of blood T cell repertoires in COVID-19 (dated by TCRdb to the early 2020s). Broadly, across the study: The collaborator samples originated in the United States, Italy and Spain and spanned the acute and convalescent phases of COVID-19. Deeply sampled blood TCRbeta repertoires from subjects exposed to, actively infected with, or recovered from COVID-19 were included in the dataset. Where available, HLA class I and class II types were obtained from metadata supplied by the sample provider rather than from assay-based typing. A de-identified subject ID, COVID-19 status, age in years and sex were almost always included in the sample metadata. The repertoires were released in a freely available public database meant as a resource for research on the immune response to SARS-CoV-2. The samples were drawn from the first 160 participants of the ongoing ImmuneRACE study and from under 1,500 subjects provided by 6 global collaborators. The prospective study material was composed of cDNA or gDNA derived from T cells, B-cell-depleted T cells, or PBMCs.

Between the V and J ends, shortened by 5 bases and 4 bases respectively, the junction contains 11 bases. In the germline V gene (reference sequence), CDR1 corresponds to MNHEY and CDR2 to SMNVEV. Its CDR3 holds 13 amino acids, cysteine through phenylalanine. The retained sequence is limited to the CDR3, 39 bases, with the frame set at the first base. Participants in the prospective study were enrolled through a virtual design, were aged roughly 18 to 100 years, and lived in fewer than 30 United States geographic areas. Cohort assignment in the prospective study relied on participant-reported clinical history from a screening survey and a study questionnaire. For ImmuneRACE Cohort 3, a participant was defined as recovered based on two consecutive negative NP/OP PCR tests, clearance by a healthcare professional, or resolution of symptoms. Each participant in the prospective study had whole blood, serum and a nasopharyngeal or oropharyngeal swab collected by mobile phlebotomists. Participants in the prospective study had the option to provide additional blood draws and questionnaires over a roughly 2-month period. Before DNA extraction, prospective study blood samples were shipped either frozen or at room temperature.

Results the study describes overall, beyond this receptor: The quantity of clinical and demographic metadata differed by source and by participant and was supplied without curation.

Remarks on this clone: The specificity of this receptor is unknown. No much larger clone is present one base from it, and per-base qualities are unavailable.

TCRbeta CDR3 regions were amplified from genomic DNA by means of the immunoSEQ Assay, a bias-controlled multiplex PCR. Concerning the study's data processing: The number of nucleated cells in each sample was estimated by amplification of reference gene primers within the assay. Sequence reads were collapsed and filtered to measure the absolute abundance of every unique TCRbeta CDR3 rearrangement. For each sample, productive Simpson clonality was calculated by taking the square root of Simpson's diversity index across productive rearrangements. TCRdb provides this immuneACCESS table in a form limited to in-frame rearrangements. Some clones are lacking; in checked studies, under half of them reflect an unresolved V gene, and why the rest are absent is not known. D and trimming were read from the DNA, whereas the V and J calls and clone size are those reported in that table. In all, the sample holds fewer than 400,000 clones, and approximately 91% of those were seen once. The ten largest clones represent 4.5% to 5.5% of the sample.

The V and J genes are TRBV27 and TRBJ1-1; 5 matching bases give a weak D call of TRBD1. The receptor's source is a man aged 55 to 70 who had recovered from COVID-19. Sequences were obtained from PBMCs or T cells enriched from blood (not recorded which). CDR3 region: CASSIRGLTEAFF. The bases are TGTGCCAGCAGTATAAGGGGTCTCACTGAAGCTTTCTTT.